These 2 T cell receptor beta chains share one sample of origin, sequenced in a study of blood T cell repertoires in COVID-19. Assay used: immunoSEQ multiplex PCR; TCRdb lists only in-frame clones, some missing. The sample yields 150,000 or so clones, roughly 87% seen once. Sequencing used PBMCs or T cells enriched from blood (not recorded which). The origin of the receptors is a human donor with acute COVID-19. The donor label of this sample is uncertain.

DNA for the CDR3: TGTGCCAGCAGTTACCTCCCCGGTCAGCCCCAGCATTTT. The encoded protein is CASSYLPGQPQHF. This chain joins TRBV6-5 and TRBJ1-5, with D unclear. Germline V gene lookup returns CDR1 MNHEY and CDR2 SVGAGI. V was cut by 2 bases and J by 6 bases, with 8 bases left in between. The CDR3 contains 13 residues.

The chain links TRBV19 to TRBJ2-5; D gene uncertain. V lost 4 bases and J lost 7, with 10 bases in between. This CDR3 is 12 amino acids long. From germline, CDR1 is LNHDA and CDR2 SQIVND (reference sequence). DNA for the CDR3: TGTGCCAGTAGTACCCCCCTCGGGACCCAGTACTTC. Its protein is CASSTPLGTQYF.